Sequencing of this TCR beta chain was carried out in a study of post-analysis software for immune sequencing data. Study at large: Patients with relapsing-remitting, secondary progressive and progressive-relapsing multiple sclerosis courses were all represented. Findings and caveats of the study: Higher frequency in patients than in controls was seen for roughly five TRBV segments, with TRBV5-6, TRBV5-1 and TRBV20-1 among them.

Note on this clonotype: Its target is unknown.

CDR3 length: 13 amino acids. CDR1 and CDR2 from the germline V gene are DFQATT and SNEGSKA (reference sequence). V gave up 5 bases and J gave up 7 bases, with 14 bases separating them. cDNA libraries of TCR beta carried unique molecular identifiers. TCRdb called the PCR reads again in MiXCR, with one record for every CDR3 protein. The table records hundreds of thousands of distinct CDR3 sequences, 25% to 30% of them present only once. The specimen sequenced was blood. This TCR was recovered from a girl aged 10-17 years with multiple sclerosis. The rearrangement joins TRBV20-1 to TRBJ1-4, with D possibly matching TRBD1 (6 bases). Here the CDR3 reads CSAPGVGGEKLFF. The CDR3 region has the DNA TGCAGTGCTCCAGGGGTAGGCGGTGAAAAACTGTTTTTT.